These 11 T cell receptor beta chains came from one sample sequenced in a study of blood T cell repertoires in COVID-19. Clones were sequenced by immunoSEQ multiplex PCR, and TCRdb holds only the in-frame ones, with some missing. The data contain roughly 180,000 clones, approximately 85% of them singletons. The sample was peripheral blood. The receptor source for this set is a woman in her sixties with acute or convalescent COVID-19.

V usage is TRBV21-1 and J usage is TRBJ1-2. TRBV21-1 is noted as a pseudogene. CDR3 size: 11 residues. The DNA for the CDR3 is TGTGCCAGCAGCATCCCGGGTGGCTACACCTTC. Amino acid sequence: CASSIPGGYTF.

The CDR3 sequence is CASSPGTRNYGYTF. As DNA, the CDR3 is TGTGCCAGCTCACCCGGTACGAGGAACTATGGCTACACCTTC. V usage is TRBV18 and J usage is TRBJ1-2; D is unresolved. CDR3 length equals 14 residues. Trimming removed 3 bases from V and 2 bases from J, with 10 bases in between. Germline-derived CDR1 and CDR2 are KGHSH and LQKENI.

The chain carries TRBV6-5 and TRBJ1-3, with D possibly being TRBD1 (6 bases). The CDR3 length is 14 residues. Germline V gene lookup returns CDR1 MNHEY and CDR2 SVGAGI. With 6 bases removed from V and 0 bases from J, the gap between germline ends came to 9 bases. CDR3 region: CASRQGFSGNTIYF. CDR3 nucleotide sequence: TGTGCCAGCAGACAGGGCTTCTCTGGAAACACCATATATTTT.

The genes are TRBV27 and TRBJ1-1; tentatively, D is TRBD1 (6 bases). Trimming pared 1 base from V and 4 bases from J, leaving 16 bases between. Germline V CDR1 and CDR2: MNHEY, SMNVEV (reference sequence). The CDR3 totals 16 residues. CDR3 DNA sequence: TGTGCCAGCAGTTTATGGGGGGGCGGTCGTGGCACTGAAGCTTTCTTT. It yields the protein CASSLWGGGRGTEAFF.

The V and J genes are TRBV6-5 and TRBJ2-5; a possible D gene is TRBD2 (7 bases). The CDR3 runs 13 residues. The germline V gene encodes CDR1 MNHEY and CDR2 SVGAGI. Trimming pared 6 bases from V and 5 bases from J, leaving 13 bases between. The CDR3 DNA reads TGTGCCAGCAGAAGGGGAGGGGGGGAGACCCAGTACTTC. Protein sequence: CASRRGGGETQYF.

The rearrangement joins TRBV15 to TRBJ2-3; weak D call: TRBD2 (6 bases). V lost 9 bases and J 1 base, leaving 11 bases between the germline ends. From germline, CDR1 is LNHNV and CDR2 YYDKDF (reference sequence). The CDR3 length is 13 residues. The CDR3 nucleotides read TGTGCCACTGGGGGGTGGGGCACAGATACGCAGTATTTT. As protein: CATGGWGTDTQYF.

CDR3 sequence reads: CASSGHPNTEAFF. CDR3 coding DNA: TGTGCCAGCAGTGGACACCCTAACACTGAAGCTTTCTTT. The chain employs TRBV28 and TRBJ1-1; possibly TRBD1 for D (5 bases). Trimming took 5 bases from V and 2 from J, leaving 9 bases between them. The CDR3 runs 13 residues. Germline V CDR1 and CDR2: MDHEN, SYDVKM.

CDR3 sequence reads: CASSQSPAAQGETQYF. The CDR3, as DNA: TGCGCCAGCAGCCAATCCCCTGCGGCCCAGGGAGAGACCCAGTACTTC. The rearrangement joins TRBV4-1 to TRBJ2-5; a weak D match, TRBD1 (5 bases). Germline lookup yields CDR1 MGHRA and CDR2 YSYEKL. This CDR3 is built from 16 residues. The V end lost 2 bases, the J end lost 4 bases, and 17 bases lay between the germline ends.

The chain has TRBV28 and TRBJ1-5, with TRBD1 as a possible D gene (5 bases). Germline values: CDR1 MDHEN, CDR2 SYDVKM. The CDR3 sequence is 15 residues long. The V and J ends lost 6 bases and 2 bases respectively, with 14 bases between them. CDR3 sequence (DNA): TGTGCCAGCAGCTTGGGACTCGTGGGCAATCAGCCCCAGCATTTT. Its translation is CASSLGLVGNQPQHF.

The chain recombines TRBV28 with TRBJ2-1; no reliable D call. The length of the CDR3 is 14 residues. Trimming stripped 3 bases from V and 5 bases from J, with 11 bases between. Germline V gene data show CDR1 as MDHEN and CDR2 as SYDVKM. The CDR3 DNA reads TGTGCCAGCAGTTTTTTAACAGCTAACAATGAGCAGTTCTTC. It translates to CASSFLTANNEQFF.

The chain recombines TRBV30 with TRBJ2-5; the D is unclear. Trimming removed 7 bases from V and 5 bases from J, with 14 bases in between. Per germline, CDR1 GTSNPN and CDR2 SVGIG (reference sequence). The CDR3 is 12 amino acids. CDR3 nucleotide sequence: TGTGCCTTCTCTCTCCTCGGGGAGACCCAGTACTTC. This translates into CAFSLLGETQYF.